This T cell receptor (beta chain) comes out of a study of cytomegalovirus exposure and HLA in healthy donors. Study summary: Most genotyped donors, about four fifths of more than 300, had Caucasian-associated genetic ancestry.

The CDR3 has 14 amino acids. The germline V gene encodes CDR1 SGHRS and CDR2 YFSETQ. V was pared by 4 bases and J by 3 bases, with 11 bases between. The PCR employed 60 Vbeta primers together with 13 Jbeta primers. Sequenced by immunoSEQ multiplex PCR; TCRdb stores in-frame clones only, minus some. Here the sample spans a few hundred thousand clones, roughly 90% being singletons. Despite likely unrecorded immune exposures, the donors were nominally healthy at the time of sampling. The material sequenced was PBMCs. The chain is built from TRBV5-1 and TRBJ2-1; D is perhaps TRBD2 (5 bases). This TCR came from a woman between 18 and 30 years old in good health and CMV-seronegative. The CDR3: CASSREGVYNEQFF. Here the CDR3 DNA reads TGCGCCAGCAGCCGGGAAGGAGTCTACAATGAGCAGTTCTTC.